This T cell receptor beta chain was identified during a study of PD-L1 blockade in urothelial cancer. Germline V CDR1 and CDR2: SGHNT, YYREEE (reference sequence). The CDR3 totals 15 residues. Trimming cost V 4 bases and J 2 bases, with 13 bases left between them. Using immunoSEQ multiplex PCR, the repertoire was profiled, and TCRdb retains in-frame clones only, with some absent. The sample carries around 56,000 clones, 85% to 90% recorded once. The sequences come from PBMCs, collected around atezolizumab (anti-PD-L1) treatment. The receptor was derived from a man over 45 with urothelial cancer. The V call is TRBV5-4, the J call TRBJ2-1, with no clear D. The CDR3: CASSPRERAYNEQFF. The CDR3 nucleotides read TGTGCCAGCAGCCCTCGTGAGAGAGCCTACAATGAGCAGTTCTTC. The variable domain in full, with the rest retrieved from reference TRBV5-4 and TRBJ2-1, is ETGVTQSPTHLIKTRGQQVTLRCSSQSGHNTVSWYQQALGQGPQFIFQYYREEENGRGNFPPRFSGLQFPNYSSELNVNALELDDSALYLCASSPRERAYNEQFFGPGTRLTVL.